This TCR beta chain was identified in a study of Graves' ophthalmopathy and Graves' hyperthyroidism. This clonotype was counted ten times or more. Its antigen is undetermined. This CDR3 has 14 residues. The germline V gene encodes CDR1 MNHNY and CDR2 SVGAGI (reference sequence). V shed 8 bases and J shed 1 base, with 14 bases lying between them. Amplifying from RNA transcripts, the study obtained TCR beta CDR3 regions. HTBI-primed first-round RT-PCR preceded second-round multiplex PCR. TCRdb itself ran the multiplex PCR reads through MiXCR, one entry per CDR3 protein. Here the sample spans approximately 640,000 distinct CDR3 sequences, 35% to 50% being singletons. Study findings and constraints: The model achieved around 67% sensitivity and under 75% specificity for ophthalmopathy progression.

The source is an adult man with Graves' ophthalmopathy. V and J are TRBV6-6 and TRBJ1-1; possible D gene TRBD1, 5 bases. The source material was peripheral blood. CDR3 sequence (DNA): TGTGCCAGCCGCCCTGGCAGGGAGAACACTGAAGCTTTCTTT. This codes for CASRPGRENTEAFF.